These T cell receptor beta chains were read from a single sample in a study of neoadjuvant anti-PD-1 for oral cavity cancer. Only in-frame clones appear in the TCRdb table, and some are missing; sequencing was by immunoSEQ multiplex PCR. The table includes approximately 68,000 clones, roughly nine tenths detected once. The material sequenced was PBMCs, taken after nivolumab (anti-PD-1) treatment. The receptors were gathered from a person aged 40 to 85 with oral cavity squamous cell carcinoma. CDR3s include the opening cysteine and the closing phenylalanine or tryptophan. Fields, in order: CDR3 DNA, CDR3 protein, D gene, clone size, J gene, V gene. D genes are given only for firm matches. Size tells how often a clone was seen (once, few, many) or the class of an expanded clone, and some rows leave it out.

TGCGCCAGCAGTCTAACCGGGACAGTGAACACCGGGGAGCTGTTTTTT CASSLTGTVNTGELFF TRBD1 - TRBJ2-2 TRBV5-1
TGTGCCTGGAGTTACGAATATAATTCACCCCTCCACTTT CAWSYEYNSPLHF - - TRBJ1-6 TRBV30
TGCGCCAGCAGCTTGGCCGGACAGAGCAAGCAGTACTTC CASSLAGQSKQYF - - TRBJ2-7 TRBV5-1
TGCGCCAGCAGCCTCAGGGACAGGGCGTCCTACGAGCAGTACTTC CASSLRDRASYEQYF TRBD1 - TRBJ2-7 TRBV4-1
TGTGCCTCAATCACCTTTTCTGGAAACACCATATATTTT CASITFSGNTIYF - - TRBJ1-3 TRBV30
TGCGCCAGCAGGGGCTACTACCGAGGGAACAATGAGCAGTTCTTC CASRGYYRGNNEQFF - - TRBJ2-1 TRBV4-1
TGTGCCAGCAGGCCCTTGGGATACTTAGCCAAAAACATTCAGTACTTC CASRPLGYLAKNIQYF - - TRBJ2-4 TRBV2
TGTGCCAGCAGCTTGGGAGAGCCCAAGACCCAGTACTTC CASSLGEPKTQYF - - TRBJ2-5 TRBV5-6
TGTGCCAGCAGTTATGGGGGACTAGCGGACAGCACAGATACGCAGTATTTT CASSYGGLADSTDTQYF TRBD2 - TRBJ2-3 TRBV27
TGTGCCAGCGTCAGGGGGGGCCCAGATACGCAGTATTTT CASVRGGPDTQYF - - TRBJ2-3 TRBV7-9
TGTGCCTGGAGTGTAGTGGGATCAGTAGGGGAAGCTTTCTTT CAWSVVGSVGEAFF - once TRBJ1-1 TRBV30
TGTGCCACCAAAAGGACCTTACTAATCTACAATGAGCAGTTCTTC CATKRTLLIYNEQFF - - TRBJ2-1 TRBV2
TGTGCCACCGTCGACGGGGAAGCTCGATTCTTC CATVDGEARFF - - TRBJ2-1 TRBV6-6
TGTGCCAGCAGTCCCGGCGCGACTCTTCCCCTCTCTGGAAACACCATATATTTT CASSPGATLPLSGNTIYF - - TRBJ1-3 TRBV27
TGTGCCAGTAGCTCTTGGACCGTGGATACGCAGTATTTT CASSSWTVDTQYF - - TRBJ2-3 TRBV7-9
TGCAGCGTTGACGTTTGGCAGCGACCAGAGACCCAGTACTTC CSVDVWQRPETQYF - few TRBJ2-5 TRBV29-1
TGTGCCAGCGAGGTAAATAGCAATCAGCCCCAGCATTTT CASEVNSNQPQHF - - TRBJ1-5 TRBV6-1
TGTGCCAGCAGCCTCCACCCGGATCTCTCCTACAATGAGCAGTTCTTC CASSLHPDLSYNEQFF - - TRBJ2-1 TRBV4-2
TGCGCCAGCCGGAGCGGGGAACCCACAGATACGCAGTATTTT CASRSGEPTDTQYF TRBD2 - TRBJ2-3 TRBV5-1
TGTGCCAGCAGACTAGCGGGCTCCTACAATGAGCAGTTCTTC CASRLAGSYNEQFF TRBD2 few TRBJ2-1 TRBV27
TGTGCCAGCAGCTTAAACCGGGGAGAGACCCAGTACTTC CASSLNRGETQYF - - TRBJ2-5 TRBV7-6
TGCGCCAGCAGATTAGAAGCGGGAGTGAACACCGGGGAGCTGTTTTTT CASRLEAGVNTGELFF TRBD2 - TRBJ2-2 TRBV5-1
TGTGCTAGCAGGGAGCGCTATGGCTACACCTTC CASRERYGYTF - - TRBJ1-2 TRBV5-5
TGTGCCAGCAGCTTAAGGGGCGGGGGCTACGAGCAGTACTTC CASSLRGGGYEQYF TRBD2 - TRBJ2-7 TRBV5-6
TGTGCCAGCTCACCGAGTGGGACAGCCTCTGGAAACACCATATATTTT CASSPSGTASGNTIYF TRBD1 few TRBJ1-3 TRBV18
TGTGCCAGCAGATTAGCGGGTCGGGGTGCCTGGTACACTGAAGCTTTCTTT CASRLAGRGAWYTEAFF - - TRBJ1-1 TRBV28
TGTGCCAGCAGTGACAGGCCCTCTTCACCCCTCCACTTT CASSDRPSSPLHF - - TRBJ1-6 TRBV6-1
TGTGCCAGCAGTTACACGGGGGATGGCTACACCTTC CASSYTGDGYTF - - TRBJ1-2 TRBV6-6
TGCGCCAGCAGCTTGGCACAGAACACCGGGGAGCTGTTTTTT CASSLAQNTGELFF - once TRBJ2-2 TRBV5-1
TGCGCCAGCAGCCAAGATTGGGAGCAGCCCCAGCATTTT CASSQDWEQPQHF - - TRBJ1-5 TRBV4-1
TGTGCCAGCAGTGCATCCACAGGGGCCGATCAGCCCCAGCATTTT CASSASTGADQPQHF TRBD1 - TRBJ1-5 TRBV6-1
TGTGCCAGCAGCTTAGAGCGGGGTTCCTACAATGAGCAGTTCTTC CASSLERGSYNEQFF - - TRBJ2-1 TRBV11-2
TGTGCCAGCAGCTTAGCGGGTTGGGGGAGGGATCGTGGCTACACCTTC CASSLAGWGRDRGYTF - - TRBJ1-2 TRBV7-9